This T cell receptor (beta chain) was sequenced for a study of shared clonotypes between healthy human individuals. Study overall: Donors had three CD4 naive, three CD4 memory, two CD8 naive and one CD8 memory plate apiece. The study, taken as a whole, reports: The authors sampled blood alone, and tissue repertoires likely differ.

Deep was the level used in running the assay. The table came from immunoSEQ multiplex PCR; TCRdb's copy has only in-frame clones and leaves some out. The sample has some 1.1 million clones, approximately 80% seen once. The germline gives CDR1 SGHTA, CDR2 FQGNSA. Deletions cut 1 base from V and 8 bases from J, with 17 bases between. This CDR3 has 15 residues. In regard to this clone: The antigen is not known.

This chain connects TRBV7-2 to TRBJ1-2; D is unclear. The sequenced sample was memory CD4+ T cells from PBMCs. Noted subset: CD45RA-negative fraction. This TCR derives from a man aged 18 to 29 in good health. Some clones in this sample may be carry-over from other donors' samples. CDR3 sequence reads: CASSLGWAAVGGYTF. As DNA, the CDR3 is TGTGCCAGCAGCTTAGGTTGGGCGGCCGTCGGGGGCTACACCTTC.